This T cell receptor (beta chain) stems from a study of T-cell reconstitution after alpha-beta-depleted transplantation in children. TCRbeta library preparation incorporated unique molecular identifiers. TCRdb reprocessed the PCR reads via MiXCR and lists one record per CDR3 protein. Among 550,000 to 800,000 distinct CDR3 sequences listed, 10% to 15% were seen once. This clonotype came up many times. Antigen: not known. Study observations and caveats: T-cell numbers and diversity one year post-transplant derived largely from freshly generated T cells. Two months or so post-transplant, alpha-beta T cells reportedly derived from several hundred expanded graft clones. After transplant, high TCRbeta diversity at day 60 in some patients arose from surviving recipient T cells and thymic progenitors.

The sample was PBMCs, taken before TCRalphabeta/CD19-depleted stem cell transplant. The TCR sequence derives from a girl aged 2-10 years with congenital amegakaryocytic thrombocytopenia, due to receive a stem cell transplant.

The CDR3 DNA follows: TGTGCCAGCAGGGGACACCCAGGGCGAACCGGGGAGCTGTTTTTT. Residues: CASRGHPGRTGELFF. The gene calls are TRBV11-2 and TRBJ2-2; the D gene is possibly TRBD1 (6 bases). CDR3 length: 15 residues. Germline values: CDR1 SGHAT, CDR2 FQNNGV. Trimming took off 6 bases at V and 5 bases at J, with 16 bases between the two ends.